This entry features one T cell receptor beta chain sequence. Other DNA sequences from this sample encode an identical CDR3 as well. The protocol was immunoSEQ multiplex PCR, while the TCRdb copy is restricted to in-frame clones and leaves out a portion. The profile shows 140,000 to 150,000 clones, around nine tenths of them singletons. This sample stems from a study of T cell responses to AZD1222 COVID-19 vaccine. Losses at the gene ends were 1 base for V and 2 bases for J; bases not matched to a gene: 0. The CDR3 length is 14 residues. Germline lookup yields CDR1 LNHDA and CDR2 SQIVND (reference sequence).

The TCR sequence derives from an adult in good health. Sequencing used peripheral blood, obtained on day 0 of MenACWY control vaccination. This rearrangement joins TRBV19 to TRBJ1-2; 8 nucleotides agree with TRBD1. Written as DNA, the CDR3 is TGTGCCAGTAGTATAGGGACAGGGAACTATGGCTACACCTTC. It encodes CASSIGTGNYGYTF.